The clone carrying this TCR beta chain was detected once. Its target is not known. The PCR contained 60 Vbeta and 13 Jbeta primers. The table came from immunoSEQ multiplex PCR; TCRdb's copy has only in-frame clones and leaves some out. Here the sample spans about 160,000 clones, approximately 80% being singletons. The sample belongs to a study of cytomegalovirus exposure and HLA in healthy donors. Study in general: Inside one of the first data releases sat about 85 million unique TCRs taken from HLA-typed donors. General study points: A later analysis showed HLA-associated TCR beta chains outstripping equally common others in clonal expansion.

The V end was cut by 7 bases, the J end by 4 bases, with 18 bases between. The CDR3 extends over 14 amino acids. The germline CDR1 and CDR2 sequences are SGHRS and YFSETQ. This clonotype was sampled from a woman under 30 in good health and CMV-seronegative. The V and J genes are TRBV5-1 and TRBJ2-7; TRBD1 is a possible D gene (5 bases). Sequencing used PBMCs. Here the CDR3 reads CASDSPGQKYEQYF. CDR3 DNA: TGCGCCAGCGACTCCCCTGGACAAAAGTACGAGCAGTACTTC. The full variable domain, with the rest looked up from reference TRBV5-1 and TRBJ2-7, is KAGVTQTPRYLIKTRGQQVTLSCSPISGHRSVSWYQQTPGQGLQFLFEYFSETQRNKGNFPGRFSGRQFSNSRSEMNVSTLELGDSALYLCASDSPGQKYEQYFGPGTRLTVT.